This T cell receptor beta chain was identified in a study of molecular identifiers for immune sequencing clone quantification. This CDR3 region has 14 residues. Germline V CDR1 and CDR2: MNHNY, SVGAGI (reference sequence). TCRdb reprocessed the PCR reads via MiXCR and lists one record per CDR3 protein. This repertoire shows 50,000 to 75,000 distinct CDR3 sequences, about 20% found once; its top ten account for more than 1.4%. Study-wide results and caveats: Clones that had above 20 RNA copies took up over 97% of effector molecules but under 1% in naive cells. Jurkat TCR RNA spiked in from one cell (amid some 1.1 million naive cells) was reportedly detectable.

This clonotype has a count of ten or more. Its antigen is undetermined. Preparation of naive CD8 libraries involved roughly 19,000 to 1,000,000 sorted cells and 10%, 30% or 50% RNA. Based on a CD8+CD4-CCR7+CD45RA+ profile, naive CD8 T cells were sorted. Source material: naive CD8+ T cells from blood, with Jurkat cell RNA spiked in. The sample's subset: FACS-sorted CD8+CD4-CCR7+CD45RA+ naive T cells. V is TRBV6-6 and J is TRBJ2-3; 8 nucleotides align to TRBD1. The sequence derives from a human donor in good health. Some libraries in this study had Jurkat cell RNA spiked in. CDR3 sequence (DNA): TGTGCTACCACAACAGGGGGGAAGTCAAATACGCAGTATTTT. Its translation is CATTTGGKSNTQYF.